These T cell receptor beta chains were read from a single sample in a study of CD8+ T cells in alopecia areata. TCRdb's copy holds only in-frame clones and misses some; the assay was immunoSEQ multiplex PCR. Of a few hundred thousand clones listed, less than 45% were seen once; the top ten hold 0.4% to 0.55%. The material was CD4+ T cells sorted from blood, obtained between weeks 30 and 35, from a patient treated with tofacitinib. All receptors come from a human donor with alopecia areata. Both conserved end residues are part of each CDR3. D genes are given only for firm matches. Rows give clone size only sometimes, using once, few, many, or a class for an expanded clone.

j_call	v_call	clone_size	d_call	cdr3_aa	cdr3_nt
TRBJ1-5	TRBV2	.	.	CASRDTNQPQHF	TGTGCCAGCCGGGACACCAATCAGCCCCAGCATTTT
TRBJ2-6	TRBV14	few	.	CASSQVRGNGANVLTF	TGTGCCAGCAGCCAAGTAAGAGGGAATGGGGCCAACGTCCTGACTTTC
TRBJ1-2	TRBV4-1	.	.	CASSQPTGKVNYGYTF	TGCGCCAGCAGCCAGCCCACAGGGAAGGTTAACTATGGCTACACCTTC
TRBJ1-2	TRBV19	.	TRBD1	CASSKGTAGYTF	TGTGCCAGTAGTAAGGGGACAGCTGGCTACACCTTC
TRBJ2-3	TRBV29-1	.	.	CSVDGVLQGTDTQYF	TGCAGCGTTGACGGGGTACTTCAGGGCACAGATACGCAGTATTTT
TRBJ1-1	TRBV13	.	.	CASRHRTAQNTEAFF	TGTGCCAGCAGACACAGGACAGCCCAGAACACTGAAGCTTTCTTT
TRBJ2-3	TRBV9	.	TRBD1	CASSVRDRGTDTQYF	TGTGCCAGCAGCGTACGGGACAGGGGCACAGATACGCAGTATTTT
TRBJ1-4	TRBV6-6	.	.	CASRPPGLTNEKLFF	TGTGCCAGCAGACCACCGGGACTGACGAATGAAAAACTGTTTTTT
TRBJ2-3	TRBV7-7	.	TRBD2	CASSPTSGKGTQYF	TGTGCTAGCAGCCCGACTAGCGGGAAGGGAACGCAGTATTTT
TRBJ1-5	TRBV14	.	TRBD1	CATPPGQGQGQPQHF	TGTGCCACCCCCCCGGGACAGGGGCAAGGTCAGCCCCAGCATTTT
TRBJ1-2	TRBV9	few	TRBD1	CASSGQGFPPYGYTF	TGTGCCAGCAGCGGACAGGGATTTCCTCCTTATGGCTACACCTTC
TRBJ1-2	TRBV30	.	.	CAWMSGLANYGYTF	TGTGCCTGGATGAGCGGACTAGCTAACTATGGCTACACCTTC
TRBJ1-2	TRBV7-9	.	.	CASSSGQALNYGYTF	TGTGCCAGCAGCTCAGGGCAGGCCTTAAACTATGGCTACACCTTC
TRBJ2-5	TRBV4-1	.	.	CASSHGIEETQYF	TGCGCCAGCAGCCACGGGATCGAGGAGACCCAGTACTTC
TRBJ2-7	TRBV29-1	few	.	CSVDLGLSSYEQYF	TGCAGCGTTGATTTGGGTCTGAGCTCCTACGAGCAGTACTTC
TRBJ2-1	TRBV27	.	.	CASSLSGQGLPYNEQFF	TGTGCCAGCAGTTTATCGGGGCAGGGGCTACCCTACAATGAGCAGTTCTTC
TRBJ2-2	TRBV6-6	few	TRBD2	CASSLREGGELFF	TGTGCCAGCAGCCTCAGGGAGGGCGGGGAGCTGTTTTTT
TRBJ2-4	TRBV11-2	.	.	CASSQAGTDIQYF	TGTGCCAGCAGCCAGGCAGGGACGGACATTCAGTACTTC
TRBJ1-3	TRBV29-1	.	.	CSVRDSGSGNTIYF	TGCAGCGTCCGCGACTCGGGGTCCGGAAACACCATATATTTT
TRBJ2-2	TRBV5-1	few	TRBD2	CASSSPGLAGHETGELFF	TGCGCCAGCAGCTCACCGGGACTAGCGGGCCATGAAACCGGGGAGCTGTTTTTT
TRBJ2-7	TRBV30	.	.	CAWSVATYEQYF	TGTGCCTGGAGTGTAGCCACCTACGAGCAGTACTTC
TRBJ2-5	TRBV7-9	.	.	CASSSLSYQETQYF	TGTGCCAGCAGCTCCCTTTCGTACCAAGAGACCCAGTACTTC
TRBJ2-7	TRBV7-6	.	.	CASSLAGRPYEQYF	TGTGCCAGCAGCTTGGCAGGGAGGCCCTACGAGCAGTACTTC
TRBJ1-2	TRBV4-1	few	.	CASSHLGKVDGYTF	TGCGCCAGCAGCCACTTGGGGAAAGTCGATGGCTACACCTTC
TRBJ2-1	TRBV2	few	.	CASSRGEYNEQFF	TGTGCCAGCAGCCGAGGGGAATACAATGAGCAGTTCTTC
TRBJ2-7	TRBV2	.	.	CASSVDGPQAYEQYF	TGTGCCAGCAGTGTTGACGGGCCCCAAGCCTACGAGCAGTACTTC
TRBJ1-2	TRBV30	.	TRBD1	CAWSVGTGGGYTF	TGTGCCTGGAGTGTGGGGACAGGGGGCGGCTACACCTTC
TRBJ2-1	TRBV29-1	few	.	CSVVVRGSFEQFF	TGCAGCGTTGTGGTCCGGGGTAGCTTTGAGCAGTTCTTC
TRBJ2-1	TRBV9	few	TRBD1	CASSVQTGRSYNEQFF	TGTGCCAGCAGCGTACAGACAGGGAGATCCTACAATGAGCAGTTCTTC
TRBJ2-2	TRBV6-1	few	.	CASSELGVTGELFF	TGTGCCAGCAGCGAATTGGGTGTTACCGGGGAGCTGTTTTTT
TRBJ2-5	TRBV5-1	.	.	CASSPGGGETQYF	TGCGCCAGCAGCCCAGGTGGAGGAGAGACCCAGTACTTC
TRBJ2-7	TRBV11-2	.	.	CASRGLMNYEQYF	TGTGCCAGCAGGGGACTGATGAATTACGAGCAGTACTTC